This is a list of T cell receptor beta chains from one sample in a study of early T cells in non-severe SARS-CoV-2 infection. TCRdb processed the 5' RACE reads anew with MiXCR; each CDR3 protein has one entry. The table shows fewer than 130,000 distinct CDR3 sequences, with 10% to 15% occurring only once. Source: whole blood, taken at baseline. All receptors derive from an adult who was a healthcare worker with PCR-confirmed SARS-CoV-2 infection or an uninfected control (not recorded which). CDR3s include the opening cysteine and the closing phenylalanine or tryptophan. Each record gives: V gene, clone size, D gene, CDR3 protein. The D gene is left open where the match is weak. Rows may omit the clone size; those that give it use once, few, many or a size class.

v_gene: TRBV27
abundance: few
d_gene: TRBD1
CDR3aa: CASSGYRGRGMTYGYTF

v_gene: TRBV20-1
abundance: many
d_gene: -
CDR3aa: CSVPRQGRNQPQHF

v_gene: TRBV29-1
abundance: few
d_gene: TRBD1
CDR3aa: CSVVCAGTGPRYQPQHF

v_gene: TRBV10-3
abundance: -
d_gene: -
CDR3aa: CAISQGDEQYF

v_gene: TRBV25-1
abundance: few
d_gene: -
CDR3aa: CASSDIASARGNEQFF

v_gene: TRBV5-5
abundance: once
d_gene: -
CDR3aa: CASSFITGTDTQYF

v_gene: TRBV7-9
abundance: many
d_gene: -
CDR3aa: CASSFEWENTGELFF

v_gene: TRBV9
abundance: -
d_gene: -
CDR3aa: CASRGGERPNEQFF

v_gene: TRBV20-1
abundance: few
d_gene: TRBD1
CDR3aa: CSARTGTDYEQYF

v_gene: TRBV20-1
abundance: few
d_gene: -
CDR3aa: CSASLADTEAFF

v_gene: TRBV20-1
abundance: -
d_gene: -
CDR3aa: CSAQVGQESTGELFF

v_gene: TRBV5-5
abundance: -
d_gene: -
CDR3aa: CASSSGLLDQPQHF

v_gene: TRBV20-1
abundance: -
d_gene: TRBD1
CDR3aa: CSARRGQQYTEAFF

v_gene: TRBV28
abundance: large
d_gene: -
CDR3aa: CASRRAPKPLHF

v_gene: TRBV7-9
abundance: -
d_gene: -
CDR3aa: CASSTQGEQYF

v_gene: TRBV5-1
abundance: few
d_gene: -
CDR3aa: CASSSRGDTQYF

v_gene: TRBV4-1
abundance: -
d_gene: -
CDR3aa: CASSPFVYTEAFF

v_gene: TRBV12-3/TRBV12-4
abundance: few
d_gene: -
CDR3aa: CASSARFYGYTF

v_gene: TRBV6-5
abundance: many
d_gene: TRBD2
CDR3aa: CASSFRTSGSANTGELFF

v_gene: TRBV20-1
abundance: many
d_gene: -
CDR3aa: CSARDLSRGGDTQYF

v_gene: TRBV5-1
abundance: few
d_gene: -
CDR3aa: CASSLQLGGGLQETQYF

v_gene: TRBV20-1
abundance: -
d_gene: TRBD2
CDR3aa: CSESGRAYNEQFF

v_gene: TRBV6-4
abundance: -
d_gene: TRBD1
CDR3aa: CASSRDRASYMQFF

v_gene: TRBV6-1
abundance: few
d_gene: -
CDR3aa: CASSERGSNYGYTF

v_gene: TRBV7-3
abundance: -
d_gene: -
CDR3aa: CASSPGLEETQYF

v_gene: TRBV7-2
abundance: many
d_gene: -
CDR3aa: CASSLEGLLAIRYF

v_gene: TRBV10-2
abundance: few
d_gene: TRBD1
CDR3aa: CATSSDRGRTYEQYF

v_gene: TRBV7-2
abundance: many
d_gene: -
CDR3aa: CASSFLRGTGELFF

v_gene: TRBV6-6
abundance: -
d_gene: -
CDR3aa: CASSYSGQPQETQYF

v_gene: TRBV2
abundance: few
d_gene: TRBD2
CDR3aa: CASSLAGGIDEQFF

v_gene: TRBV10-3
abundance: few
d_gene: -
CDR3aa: CAISDQVRAAGANVLTF

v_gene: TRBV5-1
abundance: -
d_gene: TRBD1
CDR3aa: CASSTGTANSPLHF

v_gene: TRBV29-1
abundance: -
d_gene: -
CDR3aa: CSVDGRGTDTQYF

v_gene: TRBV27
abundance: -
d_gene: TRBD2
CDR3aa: CASSPRTSGRANEQFF

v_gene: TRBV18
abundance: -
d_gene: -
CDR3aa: CASSKRSGELFF

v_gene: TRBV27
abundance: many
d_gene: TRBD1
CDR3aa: CASSSRRDRVTYEQYF

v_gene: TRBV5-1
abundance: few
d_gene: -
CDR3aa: CASSLGQVNTEAFF

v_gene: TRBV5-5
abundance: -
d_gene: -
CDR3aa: CASSFGGAHPRRGANVLTF

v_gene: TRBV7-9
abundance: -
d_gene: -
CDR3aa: CASSFGTDYQPQHF

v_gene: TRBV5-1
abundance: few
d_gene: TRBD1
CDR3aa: CASSPGTGGGSYEQYF

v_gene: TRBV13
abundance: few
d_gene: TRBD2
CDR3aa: CASSPRGGAEDTQYF

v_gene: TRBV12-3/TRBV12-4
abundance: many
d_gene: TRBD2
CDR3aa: CASNSQPGTSGTYTQYF

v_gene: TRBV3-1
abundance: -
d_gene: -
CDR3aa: CASSRRQDLEQYF

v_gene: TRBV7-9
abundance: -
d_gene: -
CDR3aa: CANRENTGELFF

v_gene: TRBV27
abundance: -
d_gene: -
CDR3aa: CASSLSVGNEQFF

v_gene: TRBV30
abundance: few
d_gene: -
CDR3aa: CAWGSNSPLHF

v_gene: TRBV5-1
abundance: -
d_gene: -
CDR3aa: CASSFGENSYEQYF

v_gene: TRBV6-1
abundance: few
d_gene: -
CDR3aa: CASTYGGYPEAFF

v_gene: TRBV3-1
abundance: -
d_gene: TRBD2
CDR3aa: CASSQDRASGSHEQYF

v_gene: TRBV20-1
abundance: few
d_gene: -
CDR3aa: CSATWAAGPLGTDTQYF

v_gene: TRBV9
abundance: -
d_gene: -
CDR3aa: CASSEGLTKETQYF

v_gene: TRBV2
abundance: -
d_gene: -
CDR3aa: CASSPTQPGETQYF

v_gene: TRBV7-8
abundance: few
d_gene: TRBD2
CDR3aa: CASSLGTSAIFSYEQYF